One T cell receptor beta chain is described in this entry. In the authors' methods: Amplifying reference gene primers gave estimates of nucleated cell counts. Clones were read by immunoSEQ multiplex PCR, and TCRdb kept only the in-frame ones, dropping some. V and J calls and clone size follow that table, whereas D and trimming were derived from the DNA. The sample records about 340,000 clones, approximately 89% being singletons. The data were taken from a study of blood T cell repertoires in COVID-19. Study details: Specimens from acute and convalescent COVID-19 originated in the United States, Italy and Spain. From T cells, B-cell-depleted T cells, or PBMCs came the material, which was cDNA or gDNA.

The material sequenced was peripheral blood. This sequence was found in a young woman who had recovered from COVID-19.

Here the CDR3 DNA reads TGTGCCAGCTCACCATCATCCACAGGAGACTATGGCTACACCTTC. As protein: CASSPSSTGDYGYTF. The rearrangement links TRBV18 to TRBJ1-2; weak D call: TRBD1 (5 bases). Germline V CDR1 and CDR2: KGHSH, LQKENI. CDR3 length: 15 residues. The V end was cut by 2 bases, the J end by 3 bases, with 13 bases between. Together with reference TRBV18 and TRBJ1-2, the CDR3 gives the full variable domain: NAGVMQNPRHLVRRRGQEARLRCSPMKGHSHVYWYRQLPEEGLKFMVYLQKENIIDESGMPKERFSAEFPKEGPSILRIQQVVRGDSAAYFCASSPSSTGDYGYTFGSGTRLTVV.